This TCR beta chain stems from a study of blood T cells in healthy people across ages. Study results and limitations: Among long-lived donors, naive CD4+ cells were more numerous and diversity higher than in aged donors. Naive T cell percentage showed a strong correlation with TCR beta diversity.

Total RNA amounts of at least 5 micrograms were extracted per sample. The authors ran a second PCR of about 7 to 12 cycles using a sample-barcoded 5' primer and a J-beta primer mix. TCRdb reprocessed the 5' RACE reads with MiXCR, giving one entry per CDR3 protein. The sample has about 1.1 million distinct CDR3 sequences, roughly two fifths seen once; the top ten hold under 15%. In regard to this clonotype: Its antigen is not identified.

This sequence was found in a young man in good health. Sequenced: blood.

The CDR3 bases are TGCAGTGCTAGTCAGGGCAGGGGGGAGTATCAGCCCCAGCATTTT. Protein product: CSASQGRGEYQPQHF. The gene calls are TRBV20-1 and TRBJ1-5, with TRBD1 matching 7 bases. The V gene's germline CDR1 is DFQATT and CDR2 SNEGSKA (reference sequence). The CDR3 is made up of 15 amino acids. V was pared by 3 bases and J by 5 bases, with 10 bases of the junction left unmatched.